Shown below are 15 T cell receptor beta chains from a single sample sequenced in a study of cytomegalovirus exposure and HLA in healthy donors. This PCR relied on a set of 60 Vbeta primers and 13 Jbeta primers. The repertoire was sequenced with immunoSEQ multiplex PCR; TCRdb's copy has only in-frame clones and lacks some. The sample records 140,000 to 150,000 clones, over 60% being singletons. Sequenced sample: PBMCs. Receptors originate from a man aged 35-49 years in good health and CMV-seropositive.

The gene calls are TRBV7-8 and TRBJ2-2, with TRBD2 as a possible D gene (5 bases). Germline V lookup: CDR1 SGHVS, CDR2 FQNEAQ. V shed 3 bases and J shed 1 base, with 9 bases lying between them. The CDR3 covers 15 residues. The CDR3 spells CASSFNGMNTGELFF. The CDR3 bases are TGTGCCAGCAGCTTCAACGGGATGAACACCGGGGAGCTGTTTTTT.

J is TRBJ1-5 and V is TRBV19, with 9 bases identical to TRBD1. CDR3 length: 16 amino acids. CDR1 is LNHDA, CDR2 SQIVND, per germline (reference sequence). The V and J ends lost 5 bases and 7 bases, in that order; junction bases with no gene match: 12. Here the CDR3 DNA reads TGTGCCAGTAGTCCACTCGGGACAGGGTCAAGGCAGCCCCAGCATTTT. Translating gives CASSPLGTGSRQPQHF.

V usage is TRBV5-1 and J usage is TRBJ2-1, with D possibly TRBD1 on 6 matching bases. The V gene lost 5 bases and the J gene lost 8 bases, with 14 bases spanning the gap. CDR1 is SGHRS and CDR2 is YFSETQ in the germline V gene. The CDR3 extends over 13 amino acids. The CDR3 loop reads CASRPQGSDEQFF. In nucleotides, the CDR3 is TGCGCCAGCAGACCTCAGGGGTCGGATGAGCAGTTCTTC.

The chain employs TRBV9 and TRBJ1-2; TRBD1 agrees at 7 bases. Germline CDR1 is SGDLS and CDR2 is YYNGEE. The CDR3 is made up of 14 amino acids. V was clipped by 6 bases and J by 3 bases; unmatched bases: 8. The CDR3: CASTNRGQDYGYTF. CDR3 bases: TGTGCCAGCACCAACAGGGGCCAGGACTATGGCTACACCTTC.

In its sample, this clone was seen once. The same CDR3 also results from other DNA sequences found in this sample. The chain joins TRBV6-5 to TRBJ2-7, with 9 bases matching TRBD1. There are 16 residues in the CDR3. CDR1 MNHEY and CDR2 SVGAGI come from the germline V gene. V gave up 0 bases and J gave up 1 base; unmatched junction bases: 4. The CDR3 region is CASSYSRTGDSYEQYF. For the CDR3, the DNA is TGTGCCAGCAGTTACTCTAGGACAGGGGATTCCTACGAGCAGTACTTC.

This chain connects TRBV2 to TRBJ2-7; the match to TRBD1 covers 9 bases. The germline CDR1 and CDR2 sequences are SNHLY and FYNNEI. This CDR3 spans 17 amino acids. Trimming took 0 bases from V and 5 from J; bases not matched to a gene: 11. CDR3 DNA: TGTGCCAGCAGTGAAGCGCTTCCGGGACAGGGTATGAACGAGCAGTACTTC. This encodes CASSEALPGQGMNEQYF.

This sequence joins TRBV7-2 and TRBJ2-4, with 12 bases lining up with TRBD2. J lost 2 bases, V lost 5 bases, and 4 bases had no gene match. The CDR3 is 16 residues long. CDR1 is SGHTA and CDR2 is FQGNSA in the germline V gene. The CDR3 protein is CASSEGLAGSKNIQYF. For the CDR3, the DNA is TGTGCCAGCAGCGAGGGACTAGCGGGTTCCAAAAACATTCAGTACTTC.

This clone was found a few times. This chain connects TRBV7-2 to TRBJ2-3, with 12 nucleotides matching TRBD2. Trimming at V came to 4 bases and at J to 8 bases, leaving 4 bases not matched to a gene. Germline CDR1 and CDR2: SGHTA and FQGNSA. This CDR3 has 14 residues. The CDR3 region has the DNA TGTGCCAGCAGCTCGACTAGCGGGAGAGGTACGCAGTATTTT. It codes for CASSSTSGRGTQYF.

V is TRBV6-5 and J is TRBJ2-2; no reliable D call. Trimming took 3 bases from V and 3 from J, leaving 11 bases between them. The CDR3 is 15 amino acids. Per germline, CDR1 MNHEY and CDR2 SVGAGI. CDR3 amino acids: CASSYQQPHTGELFF. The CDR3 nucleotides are TGTGCCAGCAGTTATCAACAGCCCCACACCGGGGAGCTGTTTTTT.

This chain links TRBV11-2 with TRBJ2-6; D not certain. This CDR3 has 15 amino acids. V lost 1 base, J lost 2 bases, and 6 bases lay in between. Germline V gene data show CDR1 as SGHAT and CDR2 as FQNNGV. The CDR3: CASSLVSAGANVLTF. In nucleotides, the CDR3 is TGTGCCAGCAGCTTAGTCAGCGCTGGGGCCAACGTCCTGACTTTC.

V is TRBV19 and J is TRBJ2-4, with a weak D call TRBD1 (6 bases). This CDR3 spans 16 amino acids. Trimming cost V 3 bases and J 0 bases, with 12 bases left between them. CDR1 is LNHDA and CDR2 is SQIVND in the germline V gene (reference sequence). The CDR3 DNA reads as TGTGCCAGTAGTATTGGGACATTATTAGCCAAAAACATTCAGTACTTC. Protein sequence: CASSIGTLLAKNIQYF.

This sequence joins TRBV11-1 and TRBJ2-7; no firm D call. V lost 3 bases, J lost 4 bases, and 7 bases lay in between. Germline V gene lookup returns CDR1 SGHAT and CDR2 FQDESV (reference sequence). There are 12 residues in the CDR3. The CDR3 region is CASSFGAYEQYF. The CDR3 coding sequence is TGTGCCAGCAGCTTCGGAGCATACGAGCAGTACTTC. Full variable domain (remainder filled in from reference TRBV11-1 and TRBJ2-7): EAEVAQSPRYKITEKSQAVAFWCDPISGHATLYWYRQILGQGPELLVQFQDESVVDDSQLPKDRFSAERLKGVDSTLKIQPAELGDSAMYLCASSFGAYEQYFGPGTRLTVT.

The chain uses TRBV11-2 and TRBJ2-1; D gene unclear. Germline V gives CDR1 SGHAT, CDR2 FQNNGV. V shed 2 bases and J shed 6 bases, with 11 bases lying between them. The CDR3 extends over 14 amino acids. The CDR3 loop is CASSLSGGTNEQFF. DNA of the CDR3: TGTGCCAGCAGCTTAAGTGGCGGAACCAATGAGCAGTTCTTC.

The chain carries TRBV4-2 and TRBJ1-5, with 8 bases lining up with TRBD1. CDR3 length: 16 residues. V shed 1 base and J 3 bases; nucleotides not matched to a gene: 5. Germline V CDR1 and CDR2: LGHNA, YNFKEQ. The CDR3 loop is CASSQGLGQDNQPQHF. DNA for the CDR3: TGTGCCAGCAGCCAAGGCCTGGGACAGGACAATCAGCCCCAGCATTTT.

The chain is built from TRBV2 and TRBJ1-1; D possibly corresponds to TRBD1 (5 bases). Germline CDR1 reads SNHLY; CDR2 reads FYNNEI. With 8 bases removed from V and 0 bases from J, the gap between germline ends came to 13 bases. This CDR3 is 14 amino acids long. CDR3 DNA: TGTGCCAGCGGCGCGGGGCTAATGAACACTGAAGCTTTCTTT. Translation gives CASGAGLMNTEAFF. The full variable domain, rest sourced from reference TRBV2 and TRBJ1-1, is EPEVTQTPSHQVTQMGQEVILRCVPISNHLYFYWYRQILGQKVEFLVSFYNNEISEKSEIFDDQFSVERPDGSNFTLKIRSTKLEDSAMYFCASGAGLMNTEAFFGQGTRLTVV.